This T cell receptor (beta chain) was obtained from a study of blood T cell repertoires in COVID-19. At the level of the study: From the United States, Italy and Spain came samples of acute and convalescent COVID-19. T cells, B-cell-depleted T cells, or PBMCs provided the cDNA or gDNA that served as material.

How the authors handled the data: Using reference gene primer amplification, nucleated cell counts were estimated. Generated by immunoSEQ multiplex PCR, the TCRdb table keeps only in-frame clones and is missing some. That table gives V, J and clone size, and the DNA gave D and trimming. Of around 41,000 clones listed, about 90% are singletons. The germline gives CDR1 MDHEN, CDR2 SYDVKM. V was pared by 4 bases and J by 11 bases, with 11 bases between. The CDR3 is made up of 12 amino acids. The rearrangement joins TRBV28 to TRBJ1-4; tentative D call: TRBD1 (6 bases). The receptor was isolated from a woman aged 25 to 45 in a cohort sampled during active COVID-19. Sequenced material: peripheral blood. The CDR3, as DNA: TGTGCCAGCAGTTCAGCCGGACAGAAACTGTTTTTT. Its translation is CASSSAGQKLFF.